This T cell receptor beta chain was obtained from a study of blood T cell repertoires in COVID-19. In the study overall: Specimens from acute and convalescent COVID-19 originated in the United States, Italy and Spain. In each case, the material was cDNA or gDNA derived from T cells, B-cell-depleted T cells, or PBMCs.

The CDR3 spans 19 residues. The V gene's germline CDR1 is MNHNS and CDR2 SASEGT. V lost 2 bases and J lost 1; bases outside the gene matches: 13. Seattle enrolled patients during active infection and tracked them longitudinally. Source study methods: Counts of nucleated cells, estimated from reference gene primer amplification, were obtained. The table came from immunoSEQ multiplex PCR; TCRdb's copy has only in-frame clones and leaves some out. V, J and clone size reflect that table, while D and trimming were determined from the DNA. The sample lists hundreds of thousands of clones, about 88% occurring once.

V and J are TRBV6-1 and TRBJ1-5, with 8 bases that match TRBD1. Sequencing used peripheral blood. This sequence originates from a man aged 18 to 29 with COVID-19, enrolled during active disease. The CDR3 sequence is CASSEMLGTDRDSNQPQHF. The CDR3, as DNA: TGTGCCAGCAGTGAAATGTTGGGAACGGACAGGGACAGCAATCAGCCCCAGCATTTT.